Shown below are 26 T cell receptor beta chains from a single sample sequenced in a study of T cells after yellow fever vaccination. TCRdb processed the 5' RACE reads anew with MiXCR; each CDR3 protein has one entry. Among approximately 330,000 distinct CDR3 sequences listed, 4.1% were seen once. Sequenced here: PBMCs, sampled 5 days after the yellow fever booster vaccination. Receptors originate from a young man who received the YFV17D yellow fever vaccine.

This clonotype appeared a few times. The rearrangement joins TRBV19 to TRBJ1-2; unclear D gene. In germline, CDR1 is LNHDA, CDR2 SQIVND (reference sequence). V lost 10 bases, J lost 2 bases, and 11 bases lay in between. This CDR3 is 12 amino acids long. The CDR3 DNA is TGTGCCACCGGCTCGGGGAACTATGGCTACACCTTC. This translates into CATGSGNYGYTF.

The V and J genes are TRBV5-6 and TRBJ2-7, with D hard to call. Germline V gene lookup returns CDR1 SGHDT and CDR2 YYEEEE. The CDR3 totals 13 residues. V dropped 3 bases and J dropped 0 bases, with 7 bases sitting between them. The CDR3 spells CASSSISSYEQYV. The CDR3 nucleotides read TGTGCCAGCAGCTCCATAAGCTCCTACGAGCAGTACGTC.

This clonotype was found a few times. The chain recombines TRBV20-1 with TRBJ2-2; TRBD2 aligns across 12 bases. The V and J ends lost 4 bases and 0 bases, in that order; junction bases with no gene match: 3. Germline CDR1 is DFQATT and CDR2 is SNEGSKA (reference sequence). The CDR3 loop spans 16 amino acids. This CDR3 is CSANLAGGANTGELFF. The CDR3 nucleotides read TGCAGTGCTAACCTAGCGGGGGGGGCGAACACCGGGGAGCTGTTTTTT.

This clonotype was seen a handful of times. The chain carries TRBV3-1 and TRBJ2-5, with D perhaps matching TRBD1 (6 bases). V lost 5 bases and J lost 1, with 14 bases in between. The CDR3 sequence is 15 residues long. Germline V gene lookup returns CDR1 LGHDT and CDR2 YNNKEL (reference sequence). The CDR3 here is CASSVKQGSQETQYF. DNA for the CDR3: TGTGCCAGCAGCGTGAAACAGGGAAGCCAAGAGACCCAGTACTTC.

V is TRBV5-8 and J is TRBJ1-2, with D perhaps matching TRBD1 (5 bases). CDR1 is SGHTS and CDR2 is YDEGEE in the germline V gene. V was clipped by 6 bases and J by 7 bases, with 22 bases between them. There are 15 residues in the CDR3. In nucleotides, the CDR3 is TGTGCCAGCACCTTTGGAGGGGCCCCCTACGGTGGCTACACCTTC. It codes for CASTFGGAPYGGYTF. Drawing the rest from reference TRBV5-8 and TRBJ1-2, the complete variable domain is EAGVTQSPTHLIKTRGQQATLRCSPISGHTSVYWYQQALGLGLQFLLWYDEGEERNRGNFPPRFSGRQFPNYSSELNVNALELEDSALYLCASTFGGAPYGGYTFGSGTRLTVV.

The table lists this clonotype with many counts. The chain recombines TRBV10-2 with TRBJ2-7; no clear D. V lost 5 bases, J lost 2 bases, and 13 bases lay in between. The CDR3 spans 14 residues. Per germline, CDR1 WSHSY and CDR2 SAAADI. CDR3 residues: CASSLVETAYEQYF. Written as DNA, the CDR3 is TGCGCCAGCAGTCTGGTCGAGACGGCCTACGAGCAGTACTTC.

The table lists this clonotype with many counts. The chain links TRBV6-2 or TRBV6-3 to TRBJ1-1, with 12 bases aligning to TRBD1. CDR3 length: 16 amino acids. CDR1 and CDR2 from the germline V gene are MNHEY and SVGEGT. With V trimmed by 6 bases and J by 6 bases, 11 bases remained unmatched. The CDR3 spells CASRGRDRGPYAEAFF. CDR3 DNA sequence: TGTGCCAGCAGGGGTAGGGACAGGGGGCCTTACGCTGAAGCTTTCTTT.

This clonotype was counted a few times. The chain recombines TRBV5-1 with TRBJ2-5; 12 positions agree with TRBD2. This CDR3 is built from 16 residues. With 7 bases clipped from V and 4 bases from J, the junction kept 11 bases outside the gene matches. The V gene's germline CDR1 is SGHRS and CDR2 YFSETQ. CDR3 DNA: TGCGCCAGCCGGGACCTGACTAGCGGGGGATCAGAGACCCAGTACTTC. Translation: CASRDLTSGGSETQYF.

V and J are TRBV29-1 and TRBJ1-2; TRBD1 is a possible D gene (6 bases). V was clipped by 7 bases and J by 8 bases, with 17 bases between them. CDR1 is SQVTM and CDR2 is ANQGSEA in the germline V gene. This CDR3 has 12 amino acids. The CDR3: CSAEAGGAGYTF. CDR3 coding DNA: TGCAGCGCCGAGGCGGGGGGCGCGGGCTACACCTTC.

This clonotype appeared a few times. J is TRBJ2-3 and V is TRBV4-3; D ambiguous. Trimming pared 0 bases from V and 7 bases from J, leaving 5 bases between. The V gene's germline CDR1 is LGHNA and CDR2 YSLEER. The CDR3 is made up of 12 amino acids. In DNA form, the CDR3 reads TGCGCCAGCAGCCAAGATCGCTATACGCAGTATTTT. Residues: CASSQDRYTQYF.

In this sample, this clonotype turned up a few times. The chain uses TRBV7-6 and TRBJ2-3, with TRBD1 as a possible D gene (5 bases). The CDR3 has 15 amino acids. CDR1 SGHVS and CDR2 FNYEAQ come from the germline V gene. V lost 5 bases and J lost 4, with 16 bases in between. CDR3 nucleotides: TGTGCCAGCAGCCCCGATAGGGGATTTGCAGATACGCAGTATTTT. Protein product: CASSPDRGFADTQYF.

This clonotype has just a few counts. V usage is TRBV5-6 and J usage is TRBJ1-2, with unresolved D. This CDR3 is 12 amino acids long. CDR1 SGHDT and CDR2 YYEEEE come from the germline V gene. V lost 0 bases, J lost 6 bases, and 6 bases lay in between. CDR3 bases: TGTGCCAGCAGCTTGGATCTCCATGGCTACACCTTC. Encoded protein: CASSLDLHGYTF.

This clonotype has only a few counts. This chain links TRBV5-6 with TRBJ1-5, with 8 bases identical to TRBD1. Germline assignment: CDR1 SGHDT and CDR2 YYEEEE. The ends lost 3 bases at V and 8 bases at J; junction bases unmatched: 7. The CDR3 length is 14 residues. The CDR3 here is CASSSNRGVKPQHF. CDR3 coding DNA: TGTGCCAGCAGCTCGAACAGGGGGGTAAAGCCCCAGCATTTT.

The J gene is TRBJ2-3, the V gene TRBV4-1; 8 bases fit TRBD2. V gave up 4 bases and J gave up 0 bases; unmatched junction bases: 12. Germline V gene lookup returns CDR1 MGHRA and CDR2 YSYEKL. The CDR3 contains 18 residues. The CDR3 sequence: CASSRLISGVYSTDTQYF. CDR3 DNA sequence: TGCGCCAGCAGCCGACTGATTAGCGGGGTATATAGCACAGATACGCAGTATTTT.

This clonotype has ten or more counts. The chain joins TRBV6-5 to TRBJ2-5; D is possibly TRBD2 (5 bases). Trimming removed 2 bases from V and 5 bases from J, with 15 bases in between. CDR1 is MNHEY and CDR2 is SVGAGI in the germline V gene. The CDR3 sequence is 15 residues long. The CDR3 coding sequence is TGTGCCAGCAGTTACGTACGGGAATGGCGGGAGACCCAGTACTTC. It is translated as CASSYVREWRETQYF.

In its sample, this clonotype was seen a few times. The rearrangement links TRBV4-3 to TRBJ2-7, with 11 positions matching TRBD1. The junction had 11 bases not matched to a gene; V was cut back by 1 base and J by 6 bases. Germline lookup yields CDR1 LGHNA and CDR2 YSLEER. The CDR3 covers 17 residues. The chain's CDR3 is CASSQGILRDRGSEQYV. The CDR3 DNA reads TGCGCCAGCAGCCAAGGTATACTCCGGGACAGGGGGTCCGAGCAGTACGTC.

This clonotype has just a few counts. The J gene is TRBJ2-5, the V gene TRBV5-1; D is undetermined. Per the germline V gene, CDR1 is SGHRS and CDR2 is YFSETQ. CDR3 length: 13 amino acids. Trimming stripped 4 bases from V and 5 bases from J, with 12 bases between. CDR3 DNA sequence: TGCGCCAGCAGCACTACGGGTCCCGAGACCCAGTACTTC. This gives the protein CASSTTGPETQYF.

This chain links TRBV7-2 with TRBJ2-3; no reliable D call. Germline lookup yields CDR1 SGHTA and CDR2 FQGNSA. CDR3 length: 13 residues. Trimming removed 4 bases from V and 5 bases from J, with 10 bases in between. Here the CDR3 reads CASSSSRGDTQYF. In DNA, the CDR3 is TGTGCCAGCAGCTCAAGTAGAGGAGATACGCAGTATTTT.

This clonotype was observed a few times. The V and J genes are TRBV6-5 and TRBJ2-7; no clear D. Germline values: CDR1 MNHEY, CDR2 SVGAGI. The length of the CDR3 is 14 residues. V lost 5 bases, J lost 6 bases, and 17 bases lay in between. The CDR3 region has the DNA TGTGCCAGCAGTCCCTACGGGCCCCTGTTCGAGCAGTACTTC. Translated: CASSPYGPLFEQYF.

This clonotype was seen more than once but under ten times. The chain joins TRBV11-1 to TRBJ2-7, with TRBD1 matching 10 bases. The CDR3 length is 13 residues. Germline CDR1 and CDR2: SGHAT and FQDESV (reference sequence). The junction had 3 bases not matched to a gene; V was cut back by 5 bases and J by 5 bases. CDR3 residues: CASSGTGDHEQYF. CDR3 sequence (DNA): TGTGCCAGCAGCGGGACAGGGGACCACGAGCAGTACTTC.

This clonotype has a handful of counts. The chain couples TRBV13 to TRBJ1-1; TRBD1 might be the D (5 bases). Between the trimmed V and J ends, which lost 5 bases and 10 bases, there was a span of 20 bases. The CDR3 runs 14 residues. Germline loops: CDR1 PRHDT, CDR2 FYEKMQ (reference sequence). The CDR3 here is CASSPIRDWSGAFF. CDR3 DNA: TGTGCCAGCAGCCCCATCAGGGATTGGTCTGGAGCTTTCTTT.

This clonotype was counted many times. This chain joins TRBV7-8 and TRBJ2-7; 8 nucleotides match TRBD1. The germline CDR1 and CDR2 sequences are SGHVS and FQNEAQ. The CDR3 contains 13 residues. With V trimmed by 0 bases and J by 5 bases, 0 bases remained unmatched. The CDR3 protein is CASSLAGQDEQYV. CDR3 coding DNA: TGTGCCAGCAGCTTAGCGGGACAGGACGAGCAGTACGTC.

This clonotype was seen ten or more times. V usage is TRBV4-1 and J usage is TRBJ2-1, with a tentative D call TRBD1 (6 bases). The CDR3 runs to 16 residues. V was clipped by 4 bases and J by 7 bases, with 20 bases between them. Germline V lookup: CDR1 MGHRA, CDR2 YSYEKL. CDR3 loop: CASSRQRNRELNEQFF. CDR3 DNA sequence: TGCGCCAGCAGCCGCCAAAGGAACAGGGAACTTAATGAGCAGTTCTTC.

The chain joins TRBV5-6 to TRBJ1-1, with TRBD1 matching 7 bases. CDR3 length: 16 amino acids. V lost 1 base to trimming and J lost 3 bases; unmatched junction nucleotides: 9. CDR1 SGHDT and CDR2 YYEEEE come from the germline V gene. The CDR3 DNA reads as TGTGCCAGCAGCTTGAATACGAGGGGGCACGACACTGAAGCTTTCTTT. Amino acids: CASSLNTRGHDTEAFF.

The chain couples TRBV10-3 to TRBJ1-2, with D possibly matching TRBD1 (6 bases). This CDR3 contains 16 residues. Trimming stripped 6 bases from V and 0 bases from J, with 17 bases between. Germline CDR1 ENHRY, CDR2 SYGVKD. The CDR3 sequence: CAIRDIPGDPNYGYTF. The CDR3 region has the DNA TGTGCCATCAGAGATATACCAGGGGATCCTAACTATGGCTACACCTTC.

This clonotype occurred a few times. This CDR3 is CSASPPGGYTF. Here the CDR3 DNA reads TGCAGTGCTTCCCCCCCGGGCGGCTACACCTTC. J is TRBJ1-2 and V is TRBV20-1; D is unresolved. CDR1 is DFQATT and CDR2 is SNEGSKA in the germline V gene (reference sequence). The CDR3 has 11 residues. The ends were cut back, 5 bases at V and 8 bases at J, with 12 bases in the middle.